These T cell receptor beta chains were read from a single sample in a study of control samples from healthy donors and cancer patients. The protocol was immunoSEQ multiplex PCR, while the TCRdb copy is restricted to in-frame clones and leaves out a portion. In the table there are about 130,000 clones, around 93% of which are singletons. Sequencing input: blood. Receptors were obtained from a man aged 18-30 years in good health. The CDR3 runs from the conserved cysteine through the conserved F or W. The D gene is left open where the match is weak. Expanded clones are given a class, and other clones once, few, many or no size at all.

D gene	clone size	V gene	J gene	CDR3 protein	CDR3 DNA
NA	NA	TRBV10-3	TRBJ1-2	CAIRTGINYGYTF	TGTGCCATCAGGACAGGAATTAACTATGGCTACACCTTC
NA	NA	TRBV19	TRBJ2-5	CASRAPAVETQYF	TGTGCCAGTAGAGCCCCGGCGGTAGAGACCCAGTACTTC
TRBD1	NA	TRBV11-3	TRBJ2-1	CASSLNRGAYNEQFF	TGTGCCAGCAGCTTAAACAGGGGGGCCTACAATGAGCAGTTCTTC
NA	once	TRBV6-5	TRBJ1-4	CASRKVLSIMEKLFF	TGTGCCAGCAGGAAAGTTCTAAGTATTATGGAAAAACTGTTTTTT
NA	NA	TRBV12-3/TRBV12-4	TRBJ1-1	CASSPGGTEAFF	TGTGCCAGCAGCCCGGGGGGGACTGAAGCTTTCTTT
NA	NA	TRBV11-3	TRBJ1-1	CASSLGAANTEAFF	TGTGCCAGCAGCTTAGGCGCCGCGAACACTGAAGCTTTCTTT
NA	NA	TRBV6-6	TRBJ1-2	CASSYAGTYGYTF	TGTGCCAGCAGTTACGCCGGGACCTATGGCTACACCTTC
TRBD2	NA	TRBV10-3	TRBJ2-7	CAISGGLETDYEQYF	TGTGCCATCAGTGGGGGACTAGAAACAGACTACGAGCAGTACTTC
NA	NA	TRBV9	TRBJ1-2	CASSLIGGANYGYTF	TGTGCCAGCAGTCTTATTGGGGGCGCTAACTATGGCTACACCTTC
NA	NA	TRBV5-6	TRBJ2-1	CASSFEGNEQFF	TGTGCCAGCAGCTTCGAGGGAAATGAGCAGTTCTTC
TRBD1	NA	TRBV3-1/TRBV3-2	TRBJ1-5	CASSPAPGQVFNQPQHF	TGTGCCAGCAGCCCAGCACCGGGACAGGTCTTCAATCAGCCCCAGCATTTT
TRBD1	NA	TRBV19	TRBJ2-1	CASSILTGPPFF	TGTGCCAGTAGTATCCTGACAGGGCCTCCGTTCTTC
NA	NA	TRBV6-5	TRBJ1-2	CASTQRAVGYGYTF	TGTGCCAGCACCCAAAGGGCGGTTGGCTATGGCTACACCTTC
NA	NA	TRBV2	TRBJ2-5	CASSDQRETQYF	TGTGCCAGCAGTGACCAGCGAGAGACCCAGTACTTC
NA	NA	TRBV29-1	TRBJ2-1	CSASWTLGEQFF	TGCAGCGCCTCATGGACCCTTGGGGAGCAGTTCTTC
NA	NA	TRBV15	TRBJ1-4	CATSPWRADGKLFF	TGTGCCACCAGCCCGTGGAGGGCTGATGGAAAACTGTTTTTT
NA	NA	TRBV7-9	TRBJ1-1	CASSNRAGAEAFF	TGTGCCAGCAGTAACAGGGCTGGCGCTGAAGCTTTCTTT
NA	NA	TRBV3-1/TRBV3-2	TRBJ1-3	CASSRGSRSGNTIYF	TGTGCCAGCAGCCGAGGCAGTCGATCTGGAAACACCATATATTTT
NA	NA	TRBV7-3	TRBJ1-1	CASSTSGTLNTEAFF	TGTGCCAGCAGCACATCCGGGACATTGAACACTGAAGCTTTCTTT
NA	once	TRBV12-3/TRBV12-4	TRBJ1-5	CASSLSGQPQHF	TGTGCCAGCAGTTTAAGTGGCCAGCCCCAGCATTTT
TRBD2	NA	TRBV5-1	TRBJ2-3	CASSPRTSGGSDTQYF	TGCGCCAGCAGCCCAAGGACTAGCGGGGGGTCAGATACGCAGTATTTT
NA	few	TRBV2	TRBJ1-2	CASSVLGVGNGYTF	TGTGCCAGCAGTGTTCTGGGTGTCGGGAATGGCTACACCTTC
TRBD2	NA	TRBV19	TRBJ2-1	CASSRLAGGMDNEQFF	TGTGCCAGTAGCCGACTAGCGGGGGGGATGGATAATGAGCAGTTCTTC
TRBD2	few	TRBV5-8	TRBJ2-5	CASSLGGLAEQETQYF	TGTGCCAGCAGCTTGGGGGGACTAGCCGAACAAGAGACCCAGTACTTC
NA	NA	TRBV29-1	TRBJ2-7	CSVELQGLSYEQYF	TGCAGCGTTGAGTTACAGGGCCTCTCCTACGAGCAGTACTTC
TRBD1	NA	TRBV9	TRBJ1-6	CASSAGTGYTPNSPLHF	TGTGCCAGCAGCGCCGGGACAGGGTATACTCCTAATTCACCCCTCCACTTT
NA	NA	TRBV19	TRBJ1-2	CASSIPAGNYGYTF	TGTGCCAGTAGTATACCGGCAGGGAACTATGGCTACACCTTC
NA	NA	TRBV6-5	TRBJ1-5	CASKGRHYSNQPQHF	TGTGCCAGCAAAGGCAGACACTATAGCAATCAGCCCCAGCATTTT
TRBD2	NA	TRBV2	TRBJ2-1	CASSGLAGINEQFF	TGTGCCAGCAGTGGACTAGCGGGGATCAATGAGCAGTTCTTC
NA	NA	TRBV30	TRBJ1-2	CAWNRDYGYTF	TGTGCCTGGAACAGGGATTATGGCTACACCTTC
NA	NA	TRBV24-1	TRBJ2-5	CATSDEGGETQYF	TGTGCCACCAGTGATGAGGGCGGAGAGACCCAGTACTTC
NA	NA	TRBV11-2	TRBJ1-1	CASRRPGGVNTEAFF	TGTGCCAGCAGGAGACCGGGGGGGGTGAACACTGAAGCTTTCTTT
NA	NA	TRBV27	TRBJ2-7	CASPNRKPYEQYF	TGTGCCAGCCCGAACCGTAAACCCTACGAGCAGTACTTC
NA	NA	TRBV27	TRBJ2-1	CASSLVGGDNEQFF	TGTGCCAGCAGTTTAGTAGGGGGGGACAATGAGCAGTTCTTC
NA	NA	TRBV5-6	TRBJ2-6	CASFQPPGTGNSGANVLTF	TGTGCCAGCTTCCAACCTCCCGGGACGGGAAACTCTGGGGCCAACGTCCTGACTTTC
NA	NA	TRBV3-1/TRBV3-2	TRBJ2-2	CASSFDGQNTGELFF	TGTGCCAGCAGCTTCGACGGGCAGAACACCGGGGAGCTGTTTTTT
TRBD1	NA	TRBV27	TRBJ1-2	CASSLSGGGYYGYTF	TGTGCCAGCAGTTTGTCAGGGGGCGGTTACTATGGCTACACCTTC
TRBD1	NA	TRBV2	TRBJ2-6	CASRAGQGPTGANVLTF	TGTGCCAGCAGGGCCGGACAGGGCCCCACTGGGGCCAACGTCCTGACTTTC
NA	NA	TRBV6-5	TRBJ1-5	CASSVRAGTPGPQHF	TGTGCCAGCAGCGTCCGTGCAGGGACTCCAGGGCCCCAGCATTTT
NA	NA	TRBV5-4	TRBJ2-7	CASSLNRVKGDRCWVYEQYF	TGTGCCAGCAGCTTGAATCGGGTAAAGGGTGATAGGTGTTGGGTCTACGAGCAGTACTTC
TRBD2	NA	TRBV5-1	TRBJ2-1	CASSPGASGDYNEQFF	TGCGCCAGCAGCCCGGGAGCTAGCGGGGATTACAATGAGCAGTTCTTC
NA	NA	TRBV6-6	TRBJ1-3	CASSKSLAAGGNTIYF	TGTGCCAGCAGCAAGTCCCTTGCGGCAGGAGGAAACACCATATATTTT
NA	NA	TRBV7-9	TRBJ1-6	CASRGLDSPLHF	TGTGCCAGCAGGGGACTCGATTCACCCCTCCACTTT
NA	NA	TRBV4-1	TRBJ1-6	CASSQPSSPLHF	TGCGCCAGCAGCCAACCTAGTTCACCCCTCCACTTT
TRBD2	NA	TRBV11-2	TRBJ2-5	CASSPNPGLARLYQETQYF	TGTGCCAGCAGCCCGAATCCGGGACTAGCGAGACTGTACCAAGAGACCCAGTACTTC
TRBD1	NA	TRBV5-6	TRBJ1-6	CASSPGWDSARSGSPLHF	TGTGCCAGCAGCCCGGGGTGGGACAGCGCCCGATCCGGCTCACCCCTCCACTTT
TRBD2	NA	TRBV7-9	TRBJ2-1	CASSSRLASYNEQFF	TGTGCCAGCAGCTCCAGACTAGCCTCCTACAATGAGCAGTTCTTC
TRBD1	NA	TRBV16	TRBJ1-6	CASSQSGQSNSPLHF	TGTGCCAGCAGCCAATCGGGACAGAGTAATTCACCCCTCCACTTT
NA	NA	TRBV5-1	TRBJ1-4	CASSIAPGATNEKLFF	TGCGCCAGCAGCATCGCTCCAGGTGCAACTAATGAAAAACTGTTTTTT
TRBD1	NA	TRBV6-5	TRBJ2-7	CASSGQSMTYEQYF	TGTGCCAGTTCGGGACAGAGCATGACCTACGAGCAGTACTTC
NA	NA	TRBV5-1	TRBJ1-2	CASSLARAESTVGNYGYTF	TGCGCCAGCAGCTTGGCCCGGGCGGAGAGTACGGTGGGCAACTATGGCTACACCTTC
TRBD1	NA	TRBV5-1	TRBJ2-7	CASSLQGAPYEQYF	TGCGCCAGCAGCTTACAGGGGGCGCCATACGAGCAGTACTTC
NA	once	TRBV2	TRBJ1-2	CAITGTSFYGYTF	TGTGCCATTACCGGGACAAGCTTTTATGGCTACACCTTC